A selection of T cell receptor beta chains follows, all from one sample in a study of T cell clonotyping in hematopoietic cell transplantation. Assay used: immunoSEQ multiplex PCR; TCRdb lists only in-frame clones, some missing. The sample contains approximately 20,000 clones, 70% to 85% of which appear only once. The specimen sequenced was peripheral blood mononuclear cells. These receptors came from a man between 60 and 75 years old in good health. Some clones in this sample may be carry-over from other donors' samples. Both conserved end residues are part of each CDR3.

j_call v_call cdr3_length cdr3_aa
TRBJ1-2 TRBV7-9 14 CASSSSGQVYGYTF
TRBJ1-5 TRBV13 13 CASSFQETQPQHF
TRBJ1-5 TRBV19 14 CASSMQQGNQPQHF
TRBJ2-7 TRBV5-1 14 CASSSTGDLYEQYF
TRBJ1-5 TRBV5-6 16 CASSTGWGNSNQPQHF
TRBJ2-1 TRBV30 14 CAWTRGQGRNEQFF
TRBJ1-2 TRBV23-1 15 CASSQKRTHSYGYTF
TRBJ1-2 TRBV28 17 CASTPSWMRVVIPGYTF
TRBJ1-2 TRBV2 11 CASSETYGYTF
TRBJ1-5 TRBV27 15 CASRNQGSVGQPQHF
TRBJ1-6 TRBV5-6 14 CASSLRQDNSPLHF
TRBJ1-6 TRBV19 14 CASSIGQGVSPLHF
TRBJ2-7 TRBV21-1 16 CASSPGGGGLSYEQYF
TRBJ1-1 TRBV6-6 14 CASSRKGIRTEAFF
TRBJ2-1 TRBV11-2 17 CASRGSVWGQTYNEQFF
TRBJ2-5 TRBV5-1 13 CASSDMPRTTQYF
TRBJ1-2 TRBV2 13 CASSGGSAPGYTF
TRBJ1-5 TRBV2 14 CASSDPGGGQPQHF
TRBJ1-1 TRBV11-2 15 CASRRQGGPNTEAFF
TRBJ2-5 TRBV7-9 15 CASSSSGRPKETQYF
TRBJ2-3 TRBV5-4 15 CASSLEAGGTDTQYF
TRBJ2-7 TRBV2 14 CASRTGVGPYEQYF
TRBJ2-1 TRBV9 11 CASSLVNEQFF
TRBJ2-3 TRBV4-2 11 CASSLEGPQYF
TRBJ2-3 TRBV7-2 14 CASSLFYVTDTQYF
TRBJ2-5 TRBV2 14 CASRDRGSEETQYF
TRBJ1-3 TRBV4-3 16 CASSPSGRISGNTIYF
TRBJ1-6 TRBV11-1 18 CAGRSGTDNYGYNSPLHF
TRBJ2-7 TRBV27 15 CASSQRLAGVYEQYF
TRBJ1-4 TRBV5-4 15 CASSLYRGPNEKLFF
TRBJ2-1 TRBV4-2 17 CASSPTGGLAGINEQFF
TRBJ2-2 TRBV5-6 13 CASSQIVPRELFF
TRBJ1-2 TRBV21-1 16 CASSKGLTGDNYGYTF
TRBJ1-3 TRBV6-6 13 CASSLDSGNTIYF
TRBJ2-5 TRBV6-5 13 CASSYAPKGTQYF
TRBJ1-1 TRBV5-4 14 CASSLGAGSTEAFF
TRBJ2-3 TRBV27 17 CASSLWTGAASTDTQYF
TRBJ1-4 TRBV19 14 CASTTPGQAEKLFF
TRBJ2-5 TRBV2 15 CASSAQRGGMMTQYF
TRBJ1-2 TRBV4-3 15 CASSLGTGANYGYTF
TRBJ2-7 TRBV5-4 14 CASSKDSFSYEQYF
TRBJ2-2 TRBV6-5 15 CASSYSDSNTGELFF
TRBJ2-1 TRBV4-3 15 CASSPTPQGEDEQFF